These 10 T cell receptor beta chains originate from one sample sequenced in a study of T cell responses to AZD1222 COVID-19 vaccine. The repertoire was sequenced with immunoSEQ multiplex PCR; TCRdb's copy has only in-frame clones and lacks some. The profile shows some 150,000 clones, about 91% of them singletons. Here the sequenced sample was peripheral blood, taken on day 0 of MenACWY control vaccination. These receptors were taken from an adult in good health.

This chain connects TRBV6-2 or TRBV6-3 to TRBJ1-2; no reliable D call. The CDR3 length is 14 residues. Germline V gene lookup returns CDR1 MNHEY and CDR2 SVGEGT. V was clipped by 0 bases and J by 7 bases, with 12 bases between them. CDR3 region: CASSYSLISGGYTF. The CDR3 region has the DNA TGTGCCAGCAGTTACTCATTGATCAGCGGTGGCTACACCTTC.

V is TRBV20-1 and J is TRBJ1-4; D gene ambiguous. Trimming took 7 bases from V and 4 from J, leaving 7 bases between them. The CDR3 extends over 11 amino acids. Looked up from germline, CDR1 is DFQATT and CDR2 is SNEGSKA (reference sequence). This CDR3 is CSVGINEKLFF. The CDR3 region has the DNA TGCAGTGTGGGGATTAATGAAAAACTGTTTTTT.

The chain joins TRBV9 to TRBJ1-3; D is ambiguous. The germline V gene encodes CDR1 SGDLS and CDR2 YYNGEE. The ends were cut back, 0 bases at V and 0 bases at J, with 4 bases in the middle. The CDR3 totals 14 residues. The CDR3 region is CASSVAPSGNTIYF. The CDR3 DNA reads TGTGCCAGCAGCGTAGCCCCCTCTGGAAACACCATATATTTT.

This clone was counted a few times. CDR3 bases: TGTGCCAGCAGTTACCAGGTAACCTCGTACAATGAGCAGTTCTTC. This sequence encodes CASSYQVTSYNEQFF. The rearrangement joins TRBV6-5 to TRBJ2-1; D gene uncertain. The length of the CDR3 is 15 residues. V was trimmed by 2 bases and J by 4 bases, leaving 12 bases between them. Germline V gives CDR1 MNHEY, CDR2 SVGAGI.

The chain combines TRBV6-1 with TRBJ2-7; 7 bases match TRBD1. Germline CDR1 MNHNS, CDR2 SASEGT. The V gene end was trimmed by 1 base and the J gene end by 3 bases; junction bases not matched to a gene: 3. The CDR3 spans 14 residues. This CDR3 is CASSEVAGGYEQYF. The DNA for the CDR3 is TGTGCCAGCAGTGAAGTCGCAGGGGGCTACGAGCAGTACTTC.

This rearrangement joins TRBV9 to TRBJ2-2, with TRBD1 matching over 7 bases. Germline V gene sequence: CDR1 SGDLS, CDR2 YYNGEE. The length of the CDR3 is 19 residues. The J segment lost 5 bases and the V segment lost 1 base, leaving 17 bases of the junction unmatched. The CDR3 DNA follows: TGTGCCAGCAGCGTACCCGTAAGAGACGACAGGGATATTACCGGGGAGCTGTTTTTT. Residues: CASSVPVRDDRDITGELFF. Drawing the rest from reference TRBV9 and TRBJ2-2, the complete variable domain is DSGVTQTPKHLITATGQRVTLRCSPRSGDLSVYWYQQSLDQGLQFLIQYYNGEERAKGNILERFSAQQFPDLHSELNLSSLELGDSALYFCASSVPVRDDRDITGELFFGEGSRLTVL.

The chain carries TRBV21-1 and TRBJ1-1; the table's D call, TRBD1, has no DNA check behind it. TRBV21-1 is labeled a pseudogene. The CDR3 consists of 17 residues. CDR3 nucleotides: TGTGCCAGCAGCAAAGACGGGACAGGGGGAGAGAACACTGAAGCTTTCTTT. Encoded protein: CASSKDGTGGENTEAFF.

V usage is TRBV19 and J usage is TRBJ1-5; D may be TRBD1 (5 bases). V was trimmed by 5 bases and J by 7 bases, leaving 12 bases between them. The CDR3 runs 13 residues. The germline gives CDR1 LNHDA, CDR2 SQIVND (reference sequence). The CDR3 DNA reads TGTGCCAGTAGTCCTAACCGGGGGCAGCCCCAGCATTTT. Its protein is CASSPNRGQPQHF.

The rearrangement links TRBV30 to TRBJ2-4; D is ambiguous. The V and J ends lost 5 bases and 6 bases respectively, with 11 bases between them. Germline V gives CDR1 GTSNPN, CDR2 SVGIG (reference sequence). CDR3 length: 12 residues. The CDR3 is CAWAGPSNIQYF. The CDR3 nucleotides are TGTGCCTGGGCAGGACCGTCAAACATTCAGTACTTC. The full variable domain, with the rest looked up from reference TRBV30 and TRBJ2-4, is SQTIHQWPATLVQPVGSPLSLECTVEGTSNPNLYWYRQAAGRGLQLLFYSVGIGQISSEVPQNLSASRPQDRQFILSSKKLLLSDSGFYLCAWAGPSNIQYFGAGTRLSVL.

J is TRBJ1-2 and V is TRBV20-1, with D tentatively TRBD1 (5 bases). V was trimmed by 7 bases and J by 4 bases, leaving 10 bases between them. CDR3 length equals 11 residues. Germline CDR1 DFQATT, CDR2 SNEGSKA (reference sequence). The CDR3, as DNA: TGCAGTGGGGGGGGTCCCTATGGCTACACCTTC. Translating gives CSGGGPYGYTF.